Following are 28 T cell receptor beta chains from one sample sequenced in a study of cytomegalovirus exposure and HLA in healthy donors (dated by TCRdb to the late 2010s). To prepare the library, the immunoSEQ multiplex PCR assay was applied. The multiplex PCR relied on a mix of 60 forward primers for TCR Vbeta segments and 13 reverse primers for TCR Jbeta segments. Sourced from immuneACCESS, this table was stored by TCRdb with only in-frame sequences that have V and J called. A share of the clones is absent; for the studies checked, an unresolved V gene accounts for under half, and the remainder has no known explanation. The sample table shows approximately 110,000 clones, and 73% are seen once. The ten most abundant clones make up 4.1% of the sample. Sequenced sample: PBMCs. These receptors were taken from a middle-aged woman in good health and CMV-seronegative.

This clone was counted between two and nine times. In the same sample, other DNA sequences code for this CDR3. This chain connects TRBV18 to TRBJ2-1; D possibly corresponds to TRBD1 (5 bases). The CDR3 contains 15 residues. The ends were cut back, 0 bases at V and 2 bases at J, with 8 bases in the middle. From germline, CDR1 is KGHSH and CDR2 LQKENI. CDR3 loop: CASSPPQAPYNEQFF. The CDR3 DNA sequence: TGTGCCAGCTCACCACCACAGGCCCCCTACAATGAGCAGTTCTTC. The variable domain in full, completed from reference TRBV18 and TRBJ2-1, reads NAGVMQNPRHLVRRRGQEARLRCSPMKGHSHVYWYRQLPEEGLKFMVYLQKENIIDESGMPKERFSAEFPKEGPSILRIQQVVRGDSAAYFCASSPPQAPYNEQFFGPGTRLTVL.

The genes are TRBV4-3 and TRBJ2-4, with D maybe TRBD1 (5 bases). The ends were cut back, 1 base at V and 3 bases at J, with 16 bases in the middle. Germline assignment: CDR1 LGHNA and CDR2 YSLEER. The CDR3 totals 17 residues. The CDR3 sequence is CASSQGGRGSGKNIQYF. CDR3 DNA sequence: TGCGCCAGCAGCCAAGGGGGTAGGGGTTCGGGCAAAAACATTCAGTACTTC.

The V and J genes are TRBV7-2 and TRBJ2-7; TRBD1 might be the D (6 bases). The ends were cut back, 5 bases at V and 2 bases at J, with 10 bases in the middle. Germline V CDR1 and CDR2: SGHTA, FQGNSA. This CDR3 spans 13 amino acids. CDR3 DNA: TGTGCCAGCAGCGGCTGGACAGCCTACGAGCAGTACTTC. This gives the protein CASSGWTAYEQYF.

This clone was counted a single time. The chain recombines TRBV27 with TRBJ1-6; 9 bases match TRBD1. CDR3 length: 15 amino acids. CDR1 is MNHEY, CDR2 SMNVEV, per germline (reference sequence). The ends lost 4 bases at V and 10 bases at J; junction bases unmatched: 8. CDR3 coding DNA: TGTGCCAGCAGTTATAACAGGGGGCGGGGGTCACCCCTCCACTTT. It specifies CASSYNRGRGSPLHF.

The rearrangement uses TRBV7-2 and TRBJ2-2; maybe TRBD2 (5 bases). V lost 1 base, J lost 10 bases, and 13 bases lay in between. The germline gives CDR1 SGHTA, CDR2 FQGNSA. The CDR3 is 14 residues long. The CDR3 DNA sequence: TGTGCCAGCAGCTTAGGGGCACGGGGTGTGGAGCTGTTTTTT. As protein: CASSLGARGVELFF.

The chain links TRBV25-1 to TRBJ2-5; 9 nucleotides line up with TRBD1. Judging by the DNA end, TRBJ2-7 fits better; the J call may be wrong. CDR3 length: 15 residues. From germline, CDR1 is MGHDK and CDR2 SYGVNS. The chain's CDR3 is CASSEPGTGTYEQYF. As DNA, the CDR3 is TGTGCCAGCAGTGAACCCGGGACAGGGACCTACGAGCAGTACTTC.

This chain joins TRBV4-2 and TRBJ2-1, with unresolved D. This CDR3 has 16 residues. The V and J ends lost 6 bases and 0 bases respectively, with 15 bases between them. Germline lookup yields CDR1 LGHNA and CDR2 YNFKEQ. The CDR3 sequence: CASSPFGGSSYNEQFF. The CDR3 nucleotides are TGTGCCAGCAGTCCCTTTGGCGGCTCCTCCTACAATGAGCAGTTCTTC.

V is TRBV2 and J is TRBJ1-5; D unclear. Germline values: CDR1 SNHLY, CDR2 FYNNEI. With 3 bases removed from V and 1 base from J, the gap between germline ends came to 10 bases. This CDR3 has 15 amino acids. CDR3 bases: TGTGCCAGCAGTGACCCCACGAGAAGCAATCAGCCCCAGCATTTT. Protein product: CASSDPTRSNQPQHF.

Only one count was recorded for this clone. CDR3 DNA: TGTGCCAGCTCGCCCCAACAGGGGGCCTCCACAGATACGCAGTATTTT. It encodes CASSPQQGASTDTQYF. V and J are TRBV18 and TRBJ2-3; 9 bases are a match to TRBD1. The germline gives CDR1 KGHSH, CDR2 LQKENI. The CDR3 covers 16 residues. V gave up 6 bases and J gave up 2 bases; unmatched junction bases: 9.

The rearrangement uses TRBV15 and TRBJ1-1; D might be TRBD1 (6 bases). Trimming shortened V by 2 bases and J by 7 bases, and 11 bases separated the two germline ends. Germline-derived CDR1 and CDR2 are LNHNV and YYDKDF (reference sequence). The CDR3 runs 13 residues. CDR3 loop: CATSRQGTSEAFF. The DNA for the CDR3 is TGTGCCACCAGCAGACAGGGGACCAGTGAAGCTTTCTTT. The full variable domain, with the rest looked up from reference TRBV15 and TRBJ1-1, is DAMVIQNPRYQVTQFGKPVTLSCSQTLNHNVMYWYQQKSSQAPKLLFHYYDKDFNNEADTPDNFQSRRPNTSFCFLDIRSPGLGDTAMYLCATSRQGTSEAFFGQGTRLTVV.

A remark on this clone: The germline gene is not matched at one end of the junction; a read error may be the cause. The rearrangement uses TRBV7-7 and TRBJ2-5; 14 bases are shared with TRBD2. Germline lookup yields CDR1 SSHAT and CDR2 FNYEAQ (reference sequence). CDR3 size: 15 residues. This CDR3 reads CASSPGLAGGETQYF. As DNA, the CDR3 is TGTGCTAGCAGCCCCGGACTAGCGGGGGGCGAGACCCAGTACTTC.

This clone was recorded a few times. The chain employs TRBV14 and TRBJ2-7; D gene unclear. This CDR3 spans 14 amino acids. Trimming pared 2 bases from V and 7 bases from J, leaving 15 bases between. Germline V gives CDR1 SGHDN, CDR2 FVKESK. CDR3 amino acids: CASSQQPGSGEQYF. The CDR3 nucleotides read TGTGCCAGCAGCCAACAACCAGGTTCTGGGGAGCAGTACTTC.

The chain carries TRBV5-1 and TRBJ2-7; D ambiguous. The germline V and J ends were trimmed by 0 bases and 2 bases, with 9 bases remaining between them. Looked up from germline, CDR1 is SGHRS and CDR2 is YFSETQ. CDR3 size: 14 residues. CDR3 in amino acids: CASSLGLTPYEQYF. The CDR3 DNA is TGCGCCAGCAGCTTGGGGCTCACACCCTACGAGCAGTACTTC.

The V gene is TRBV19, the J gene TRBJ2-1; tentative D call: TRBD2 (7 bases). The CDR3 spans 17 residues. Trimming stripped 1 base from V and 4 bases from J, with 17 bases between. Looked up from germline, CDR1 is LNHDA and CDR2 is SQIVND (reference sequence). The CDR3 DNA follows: TGTGCCAGTAGTATAGGCACCTCAAGGGGGGGATACAATGAGCAGTTCTTC. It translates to CASSIGTSRGGYNEQFF. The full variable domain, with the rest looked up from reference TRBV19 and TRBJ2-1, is DGGITQSPKYLFRKEGQNVTLSCEQNLNHDAMYWYRQDPGQGLRLIYYSQIVNDFQKGDIAEGYSVSREKKESFPLTVTSAQKNPTAFYLCASSIGTSRGGYNEQFFGPGTRLTVL.

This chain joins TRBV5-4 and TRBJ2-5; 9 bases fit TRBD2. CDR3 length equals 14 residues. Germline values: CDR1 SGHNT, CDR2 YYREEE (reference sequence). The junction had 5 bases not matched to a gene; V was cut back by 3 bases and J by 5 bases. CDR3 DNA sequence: TGTGCCAGCAGCTCTAAGCGGGGGGCCGAGACCCAGTACTTC. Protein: CASSSKRGAETQYF. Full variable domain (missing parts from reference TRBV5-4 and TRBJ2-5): ETGVTQSPTHLIKTRGQQVTLRCSSQSGHNTVSWYQQALGQGPQFIFQYYREEENGRGNFPPRFSGLQFPNYSSELNVNALELDDSALYLCASSSKRGAETQYFGPGTRLLVL.

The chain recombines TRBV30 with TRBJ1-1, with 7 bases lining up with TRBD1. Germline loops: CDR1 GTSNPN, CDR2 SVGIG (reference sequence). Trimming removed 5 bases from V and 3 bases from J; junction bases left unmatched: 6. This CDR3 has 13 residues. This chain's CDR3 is CAWDRASDTEAFF. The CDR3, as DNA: TGTGCCTGGGACAGGGCGAGCGACACTGAAGCTTTCTTT.

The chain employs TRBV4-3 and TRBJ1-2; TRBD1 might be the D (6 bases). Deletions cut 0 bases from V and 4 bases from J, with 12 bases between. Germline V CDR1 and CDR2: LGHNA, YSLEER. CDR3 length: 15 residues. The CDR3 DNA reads TGCGCCAGCAGCCAAGATCTAAAAGGGGGCTATGGCTACACCTTC. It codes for CASSQDLKGGYGYTF.

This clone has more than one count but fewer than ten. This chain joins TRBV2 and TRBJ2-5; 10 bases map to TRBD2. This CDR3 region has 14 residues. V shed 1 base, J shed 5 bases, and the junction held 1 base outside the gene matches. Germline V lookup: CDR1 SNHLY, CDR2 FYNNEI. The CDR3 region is CASSEGTSGETQYF. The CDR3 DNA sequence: TGTGCCAGCAGTGAAGGGACTAGCGGTGAGACCCAGTACTTC.

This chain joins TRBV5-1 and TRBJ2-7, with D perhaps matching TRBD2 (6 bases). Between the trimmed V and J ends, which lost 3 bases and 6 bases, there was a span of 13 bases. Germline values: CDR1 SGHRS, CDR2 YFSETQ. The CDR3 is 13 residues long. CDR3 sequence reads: CASSSWRDSEQYF. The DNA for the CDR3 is TGCGCCAGCAGCTCCTGGCGGGACTCCGAGCAGTACTTC.

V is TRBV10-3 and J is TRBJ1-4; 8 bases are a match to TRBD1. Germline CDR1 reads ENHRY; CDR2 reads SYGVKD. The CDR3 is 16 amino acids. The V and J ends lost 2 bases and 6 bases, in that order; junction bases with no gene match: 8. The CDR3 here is CAISEGGQGAYEKLFF. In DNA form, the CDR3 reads TGTGCCATCAGTGAGGGGGGGCAGGGGGCCTATGAAAAACTGTTTTTT.

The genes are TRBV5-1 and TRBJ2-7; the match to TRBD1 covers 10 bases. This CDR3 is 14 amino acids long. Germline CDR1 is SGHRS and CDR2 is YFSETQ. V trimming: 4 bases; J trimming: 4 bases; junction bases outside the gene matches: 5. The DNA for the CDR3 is TGCGCCAGCAGCCCGGGACAGGGGATATACGAGCAGTACTTC. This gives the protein CASSPGQGIYEQYF.

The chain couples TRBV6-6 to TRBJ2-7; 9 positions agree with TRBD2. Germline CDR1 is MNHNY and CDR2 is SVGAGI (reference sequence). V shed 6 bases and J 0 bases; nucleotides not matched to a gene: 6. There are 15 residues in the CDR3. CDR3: CASSTTSGGSYEQYF. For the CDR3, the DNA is TGTGCCAGCAGCACGACTAGCGGCGGCTCCTACGAGCAGTACTTC.

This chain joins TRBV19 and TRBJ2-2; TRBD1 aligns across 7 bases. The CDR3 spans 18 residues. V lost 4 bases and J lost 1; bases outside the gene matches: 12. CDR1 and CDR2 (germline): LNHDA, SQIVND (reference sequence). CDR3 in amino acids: CASSTRTGRLVNTGELFF. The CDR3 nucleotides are TGTGCCAGTAGTACACGGACAGGTCGCCTCGTGAACACCGGGGAGCTGTTTTTT. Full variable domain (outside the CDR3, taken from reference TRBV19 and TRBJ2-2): DGGITQSPKYLFRKEGQNVTLSCEQNLNHDAMYWYRQDPGQGLRLIYYSQIVNDFQKGDIAEGYSVSREKKESFPLTVTSAQKNPTAFYLCASSTRTGRLVNTGELFFGEGSRLTVL.

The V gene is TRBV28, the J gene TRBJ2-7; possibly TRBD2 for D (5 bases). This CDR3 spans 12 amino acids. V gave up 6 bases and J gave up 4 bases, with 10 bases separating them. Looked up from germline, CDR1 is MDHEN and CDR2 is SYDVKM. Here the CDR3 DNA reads TGTGCCAGCAGGGGAGTTGGGTACGAGCAGTACTTC. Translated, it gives CASRGVGYEQYF.

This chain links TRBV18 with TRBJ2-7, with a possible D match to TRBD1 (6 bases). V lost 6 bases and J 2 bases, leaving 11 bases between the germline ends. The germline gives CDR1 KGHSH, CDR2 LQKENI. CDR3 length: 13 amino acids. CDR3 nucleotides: TGTGCCAGCTCTCAGGGGCCGACCTACGAGCAGTACTTC. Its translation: CASSQGPTYEQYF.

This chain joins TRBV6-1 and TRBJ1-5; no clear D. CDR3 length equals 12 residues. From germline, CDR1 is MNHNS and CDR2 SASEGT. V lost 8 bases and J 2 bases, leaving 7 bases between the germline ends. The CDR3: CASGRGNQPQHF. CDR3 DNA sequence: TGTGCCAGCGGGAGGGGCAATCAGCCCCAGCATTTT.

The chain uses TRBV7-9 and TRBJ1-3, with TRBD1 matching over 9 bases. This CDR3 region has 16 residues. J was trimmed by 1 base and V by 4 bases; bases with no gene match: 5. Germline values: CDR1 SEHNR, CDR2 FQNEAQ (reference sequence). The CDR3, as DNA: TGTGCCAGCAGCTACAGGGGGCAGTTTTCTGGAAACACCATATATTTT. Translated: CASSYRGQFSGNTIYF.

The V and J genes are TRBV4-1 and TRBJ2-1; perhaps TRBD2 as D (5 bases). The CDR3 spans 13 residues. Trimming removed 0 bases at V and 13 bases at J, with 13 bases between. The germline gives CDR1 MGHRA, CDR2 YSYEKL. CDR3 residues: CASSQEERQLQFF. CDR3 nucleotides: TGCGCCAGCAGCCAAGAGGAGCGGCAGCTACAGTTCTTC.